These 22 T cell receptor beta chains share one sample of origin, sequenced in a study of T cells in Graves' hyperthyroidism and ophthalmopathy. TCR beta CDR3 regions were amplified from RNA transcripts. A first-round RT-PCR of the TCR CDR3 used the HTBI primer set. Using its own MiXCR run on the multiplex PCR reads, TCRdb lists one record per CDR3 protein. The sample consists of some 370,000 distinct CDR3 sequences, roughly 13% of them appearing once. The sequencing sample was made of blood. The source of these receptors is a man in his fifties with Graves' ophthalmopathy.

This clonotype came up many times. The V gene is TRBV27, the J gene TRBJ2-3; no reliable D call. V gave up 8 bases and J gave up 4 bases, with 10 bases separating them. The CDR3 covers 12 residues. Germline V CDR1 and CDR2: MNHEY, SMNVEV (reference sequence). In DNA form, the CDR3 reads TGTGCCAGCCGACCGGGCGCAGATACGCAGTATTTT. Its protein is CASRPGADTQYF.

The sample holds many counts of this clonotype. The chain couples TRBV20-1 to TRBJ1-2, with D possibly TRBD1 on 5 matching bases. The CDR3 spans 13 residues. V shed 6 bases and J shed 8 bases, with 19 bases lying between them. The germline V gene encodes CDR1 DFQATT and CDR2 SNEGSKA (reference sequence). CDR3: CSALRGLLAGYTF. CDR3 nucleotide sequence: TGCAGTGCCCTCCGGGGACTATTAGCCGGCTACACCTTC.

This clonotype was counted ten times or more. The chain has TRBV28 and TRBJ2-7; D is unclear. Germline V CDR1 and CDR2: MDHEN, SYDVKM. The V gene lost 7 bases and the J gene lost 1 base, with 11 bases spanning the gap. The CDR3 extends over 13 amino acids. CDR3 sequence reads: CASTGFGSYEQYF. The DNA of the CDR3 is TGTGCCAGCACCGGATTTGGGTCCTACGAGCAGTACTTC.

This clonotype was recorded a few times. The CDR3 sequence: CATSVGETQYF. CDR3 nucleotides: TGTGCCACCAGTGTCGGGGAGACCCAGTACTTC. The chain employs TRBV24-1 and TRBJ2-5; no definite D call. Between the trimmed V and J ends, which lost 5 bases and 5 bases, there was a span of 5 bases. Germline V CDR1 and CDR2: KGHDR, SFDVKD. The CDR3 consists of 11 residues.

This chain links TRBV5-1 with TRBJ2-7; TRBD1 matches at 10 bases. Trimming at V came to 1 base and at J to 7 bases, leaving 11 bases not matched to a gene. This CDR3 region has 16 residues. Germline V gene data show CDR1 as SGHRS and CDR2 as YFSETQ. In nucleotides, the CDR3 is TGCGCCAGCAGCTTGAATCCGGGACAGGGGCGCGATGAGCAGTACTTC. Translation: CASSLNPGQGRDEQYF.

There are many counts of this clonotype. V gene TRBV11-2 combines with J gene TRBJ2-7; the match to TRBD1 covers 9 bases. The ends lost 2 bases at V and 3 bases at J; junction bases unmatched: 8. CDR1 SGHAT and CDR2 FQNNGV come from the germline V gene. The CDR3 extends over 16 amino acids. The CDR3 loop reads CASSLSVSGQGYEQYF. In nucleotides, the CDR3 is TGTGCCAGCAGCTTATCTGTCTCGGGACAGGGCTACGAGCAGTACTTC.

This clonotype was detected many times. This sequence joins TRBV5-1 and TRBJ1-2; no clear D. Per the germline V gene, CDR1 is SGHRS and CDR2 is YFSETQ. The CDR3 runs to 14 residues. Trimming shortened V by 1 base and J by 7 bases, and 14 bases separated the two germline ends. The CDR3 DNA reads TGCGCCAGCAGCTTGAGTGGCATCCTAAGTGGCTACACCTTC. This gives the protein CASSLSGILSGYTF.

Ten or more counts support this clonotype. The chain couples TRBV7-8 to TRBJ2-2, with 7 bases matching TRBD1. CDR3 length equals 15 residues. After removal of 0 bases from V and 3 bases from J, the junction contained 1 base not matched to a gene. In germline, CDR1 is SGHVS, CDR2 FQNEAQ. Here the CDR3 DNA reads TGTGCCAGCAGCTTAGCCACAGGGGACACCGGGGAGCTGTTTTTT. Protein product: CASSLATGDTGELFF.

This clonotype was picked up many times. J is TRBJ2-5 and V is TRBV6-5, with D possibly being TRBD2 (5 bases). From germline, CDR1 is MNHEY and CDR2 SVGAGI. The V end lost 0 bases, the J end lost 3 bases, and 11 bases lay between the germline ends. The CDR3 runs to 15 residues. CDR3 in amino acids: CASSYSGVPKETQYF. Written as DNA, the CDR3 is TGTGCCAGCAGTTACTCCGGGGTCCCAAAAGAGACCCAGTACTTC.

This clonotype was counted at least ten times. The genes are TRBV2 and TRBJ2-1; 9 nucleotides agree with TRBD2. Per germline, CDR1 SNHLY and CDR2 FYNNEI. This CDR3 has 14 amino acids. V shed 7 bases, J shed 7 bases, and the junction held 8 bases outside the gene matches. The CDR3 region is CASIRPGLANEQFF. CDR3 nucleotide sequence: TGTGCCAGCATTAGACCGGGACTAGCTAATGAGCAGTTCTTC.

Many counts were recorded for this clonotype. The DNA of the CDR3 is TGTGCCAGCAGCTCACCCCCGAGGGGCTCCTACGAGCAGTACTTC. Its protein product is CASSSPPRGSYEQYF. The V gene is TRBV7-9, the J gene TRBJ2-7, with D perhaps assigned TRBD1 or TRBD2 (5 bases each). Trimming pared 4 bases from V and 0 bases from J, leaving 13 bases between. Looked up from germline, CDR1 is SEHNR and CDR2 is FQNEAQ (reference sequence). The CDR3 is made up of 15 amino acids.

In this sample, this clonotype turned up a few times. V gene TRBV4-1 combines with J gene TRBJ2-5; 7 bases are shared with TRBD1. Germline V lookup: CDR1 MGHRA, CDR2 YSYEKL. With 0 bases clipped from V and 1 base from J, the junction kept 5 bases outside the gene matches. The CDR3 consists of 16 residues. The CDR3 bases are TGCGCCAGCAGCCAAGAGCTCGGGACAGCCCAAGAGACCCAGTACTTC. It codes for CASSQELGTAQETQYF.

This clonotype was detected a few times. This chain links TRBV12-3 or TRBV12-4 with TRBJ2-1, with D uncertain. Between the trimmed V and J ends, which lost 6 bases and 7 bases, there was a span of 16 bases. The CDR3 covers 14 residues. The CDR3 sequence is CASSSLRRTNEQFF. CDR3 coding DNA: TGTGCCAGCAGCTCCCTCAGGCGAACGAATGAGCAGTTCTTC.

This clonotype was observed at least ten times. V gene TRBV7-8 combines with J gene TRBJ2-2, with 8 bases aligning to TRBD2. The CDR3 contains 16 residues. Trimming cost V 4 bases and J 5 bases; bases outside gene matches: 9. CDR1 and CDR2 (germline): SGHVS, FQNEAQ. The CDR3 region has the DNA TGTGCCAGCAGCTCACCGGCGGGAGGAGGAACCGGGGAGCTGTTTTTT. It yields the protein CASSSPAGGGTGELFF. The entire variable domain, with the rest obtained from reference TRBV7-8 and TRBJ2-2, is as follows: GAGVSQSPRYKVAKRGQDVALRCDPISGHVSLFWYQQALGQGPEFLTYFQNEAQLDKSGLPSDRFFAERPEGSVSTLKIQRTQQEDSAVYLCASSSPAGGGTGELFFGEGSRLTVL.

This clonotype was counted at least ten times. V usage is TRBV27 and J usage is TRBJ1-2; 7 positions match TRBD1. From germline, CDR1 is MNHEY and CDR2 SMNVEV (reference sequence). The ends lost 4 bases at V and 1 base at J; junction bases unmatched: 12. The CDR3 is made up of 17 amino acids. The CDR3 region is CASSYRRDRAVNYGYTF. CDR3 coding DNA: TGTGCCAGCAGTTACCGCCGCGACAGGGCCGTTAACTATGGCTACACCTTC.

This clonotype was seen at least ten times. This chain connects TRBV4-1 to TRBJ2-1; no clear D gene. V lost 2 bases, J lost 6 bases, and 14 bases lay in between. From germline, CDR1 is MGHRA and CDR2 YSYEKL. The CDR3 loop spans 15 amino acids. The CDR3 DNA reads as TGCGCCAGCAGCCAACTTTCGTTCGCCGGCAATGAGCAGTTCTTC. It yields the protein CASSQLSFAGNEQFF.

This clonotype was recorded a few times. The V gene is TRBV29-1, the J gene TRBJ1-2, with 11 nucleotides matching TRBD1. With 6 bases clipped from V and 6 bases from J, the junction kept 9 bases outside the gene matches. The germline V gene encodes CDR1 SQVTM and CDR2 ANQGSEA. This CDR3 has 14 residues. CDR3 coding DNA: TGCAGCGTCTGGAAGGACAGGGGGCATCATGGCTACACCTTC. This codes for CSVWKDRGHHGYTF.

This clonotype was seen ten or more times. This rearrangement joins TRBV28 to TRBJ2-7, with D unclear. CDR1 and CDR2 from the germline V gene are MDHEN and SYDVKM. V shed 6 bases and J shed 5 bases, with 14 bases lying between them. This CDR3 has 13 amino acids. The CDR3 DNA reads TGTGCCAGCAGATTGGCACGCAACAACGAGCAGTACTTC. Residues: CASRLARNNEQYF.

The J gene is TRBJ2-7, the V gene TRBV20-1; 7 bases match TRBD1. Germline loops: CDR1 DFQATT, CDR2 SNEGSKA (reference sequence). This CDR3 has 12 amino acids. The junction had 2 bases not matched to a gene; V was cut back by 4 bases and J by 2 bases. The chain's CDR3 is CSAKGQPYEQYF. Written as DNA, the CDR3 is TGCAGTGCTAAGGGACAGCCCTACGAGCAGTACTTC.

The chain employs TRBV20-1 and TRBJ2-7; D is possibly TRBD2 (5 bases). This CDR3 is 12 amino acids long. CDR1 is DFQATT, CDR2 SNEGSKA, per germline (reference sequence). V gave up 3 bases and J gave up 2 bases, with 8 bases separating them. The CDR3 sequence: CSASRETYEQYF. DNA for the CDR3: TGCAGTGCTAGTAGGGAGACCTACGAGCAGTACTTC.

Note on this clonotype: This could be a read error, since a much larger clone is one nucleotide away. Given the absence of the conserved phenylalanine or tryptophan at the CDR3 end, a read error is likely. The gene calls are TRBV30 and TRBJ1-2; D is undetermined. CDR1 GTSNPN and CDR2 SVGIG come from the germline V gene (reference sequence). Trimming took off 5 bases at V and 0 bases at J, with 7 bases between the two ends. The CDR3 has 12 residues. The DNA for the CDR3 is TGTGCCTGGGGGTTTCCTAACTATGGCTACACCCTC. Translating it yields CAWGFPNYGYTL.

This clonotype was seen a handful of times. The chain has TRBV24-1 and TRBJ2-3, with D maybe TRBD2 (6 bases). CDR3 size: 14 residues. Germline values: CDR1 KGHDR, CDR2 SFDVKD. V dropped 7 bases and J dropped 6 bases, with 16 bases sitting between them. This CDR3 is CATRSAGSEDTQYF. CDR3 coding DNA: TGTGCCACCAGGTCTGCGGGATCGGAGGATACGCAGTATTTT.